The clone carrying this TCR beta chain was picked up a small number of times. Its antigen is unknown. The investigators reverse transcribed all of the isolated RNA, so they sequenced expressed TCRB transcripts. TCRdb's table, derived via immunoSEQ multiplex PCR, lists solely in-frame clones and lacks some. This sample has 400,000 to 500,000 clones, with about 14% found just once. This sample is drawn from a study of beta chain features in type 1 diabetes. Notes on the study in general: More deletions and fewer insertions at VDJ junctions were seen in type 1 diabetes patients. In cDNA sequencing, cells with high TCR expression could be over-represented.

Per the germline V gene, CDR1 is SGHDT and CDR2 is YYEEEE. CDR3 length equals 13 residues. Trimming took 3 bases from V and 12 from J, leaving 16 bases between them. Sequencing was performed on naive CD4+ T cells from blood. The chain combines TRBV5-6 with TRBJ2-1; no clear D. This receptor was identified in a young man in good health. The CDR3 is CASSSQPNKLQFF. CDR3 DNA sequence: TGTGCCAGCAGCTCCCAACCTAACAAGCTGCAGTTCTTC.